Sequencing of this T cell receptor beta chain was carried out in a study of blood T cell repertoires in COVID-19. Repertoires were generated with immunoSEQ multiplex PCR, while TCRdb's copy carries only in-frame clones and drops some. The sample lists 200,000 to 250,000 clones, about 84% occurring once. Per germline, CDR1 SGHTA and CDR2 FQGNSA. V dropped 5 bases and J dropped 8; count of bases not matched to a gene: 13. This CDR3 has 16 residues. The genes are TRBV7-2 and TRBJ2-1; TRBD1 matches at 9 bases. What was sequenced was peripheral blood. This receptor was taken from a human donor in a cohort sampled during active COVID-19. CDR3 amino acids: CASSANRGRPRDEQFF. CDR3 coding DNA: TGTGCCAGCAGCGCAAACAGGGGGCGCCCCAGAGATGAGCAGTTCTTC. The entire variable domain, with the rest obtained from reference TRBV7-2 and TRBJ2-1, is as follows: GAGVSQSPSNKVTEKGKDVELRCDPISGHTALYWYRQSLGQGLEFLIYFQGNSAPDKSGLPSDRFSAERTGGSVSTLTIQRTQQEDSAVYLCASSANRGRPRDEQFFGPGTRLTVL.